This entry lists 20 T cell receptor beta chains sequenced from one sample in a study of cytomegalovirus exposure and HLA in healthy donors. 13 Jbeta primers and 60 Vbeta primers were used for the PCR. The data were produced by immunoSEQ multiplex PCR, yet TCRdb's version contains in-frame clones alone and is incomplete. The sample holds around 150,000 clones, about 76% seen once. The sample comprised PBMCs. Receptors originate from a female donor in good health and CMV-seronegative.

This clone was counted a few times. This chain connects TRBV5-1 to TRBJ2-3; the match to TRBD2 covers 9 bases. Germline V gene sequence: CDR1 SGHRS, CDR2 YFSETQ. V lost 7 bases, J lost 0 bases, and 9 bases stayed unmatched. The CDR3 totals 16 residues. CDR3 coding DNA: TGCGCCAGCCAACCTCGAGCGGGAGGAAGCACAGATACGCAGTATTTT. It codes for CASQPRAGGSTDTQYF. The full variable domain, with the rest looked up from reference TRBV5-1 and TRBJ2-3, is KAGVTQTPRYLIKTRGQQVTLSCSPISGHRSVSWYQQTPGQGLQFLFEYFSETQRNKGNFPGRFSGRQFSNSRSEMNVSTLELGDSALYLCASQPRAGGSTDTQYFGPGTRLTVL.

The chain carries TRBV5-4 and TRBJ2-7; 12 bases agree with TRBD2. V trimming: 3 bases; J trimming: 6 bases; junction bases outside the gene matches: 10. Per germline, CDR1 SGHNT and CDR2 YYREEE (reference sequence). This CDR3 spans 16 amino acids. The CDR3 loop reads CASSSASGRASREQYF. The CDR3 DNA reads as TGTGCCAGCAGCTCGGCTAGCGGGAGGGCTTCCCGCGAGCAGTACTTC.

Only a few counts were recorded for this clone. At one end the junction does not follow the germline gene, possibly because of a read error. This chain uses TRBV7-9 with TRBJ2-7; unclear D gene. The CDR3 is 12 amino acids. Per the germline V gene, CDR1 is SEHNR and CDR2 is FQNEAQ (reference sequence). This CDR3 reads CSSSFSGYEQYF. CDR3 nucleotides: TGTTCCAGCAGCTTTAGTGGCTACGAGCAGTACTTC.

This rearrangement joins TRBV5-1 to TRBJ2-3, with D maybe TRBD1 (5 bases). Trimming pared 0 bases from V and 4 bases from J, leaving 9 bases between. Germline V CDR1 and CDR2: SGHRS, YFSETQ. CDR3 length: 14 residues. The CDR3 sequence: CASSLGQSADTQYF. The DNA of the CDR3 is TGCGCCAGCAGCTTGGGACAGTCGGCAGATACGCAGTATTTT.

This chain links TRBV14 with TRBJ2-3, with TRBD2 matching 13 bases. This CDR3 spans 15 amino acids. The ends lost 5 bases at V and 4 bases at J; junction bases unmatched: 3. Germline CDR1 SGHDN, CDR2 FVKESK. The CDR3, as DNA: TGTGCCAGCAGCTCCACTAGCGGGAGGGCAGATACGCAGTATTTT. Its translation is CASSSTSGRADTQYF.

The rearrangement uses TRBV11-2 and TRBJ2-7; maybe TRBD1 (7 bases). Trimming stripped 5 bases from V and 2 bases from J, with 19 bases between. The germline gives CDR1 SGHAT, CDR2 FQNNGV. There are 16 residues in the CDR3. The CDR3, as DNA: TGTGCCAGCAGCCCTATCAGGGGGGCAGGTGCCTACGAGCAGTACTTC. This sequence encodes CASSPIRGAGAYEQYF. The full variable domain, its missing parts supplied by reference TRBV11-2 and TRBJ2-7, is EAGVAQSPRYKIIEKRQSVAFWCNPISGHATLYWYQQILGQGPKLLIQFQNNGVVDDSQLPKDRFSAERLKGVDSTLKIQPAKLEDSAVYLCASSPIRGAGAYEQYFGPGTRLTVT.

The chain uses TRBV15 and TRBJ2-7, with 11 bases identical to TRBD1. The CDR3 runs 14 residues. The trim removed 3 bases at V and 5 bases at J, leaving 3 bases unmatched. The germline CDR1 and CDR2 sequences are LNHNV and YYDKDF (reference sequence). CDR3 region: CATSRGTGGNEQYF. CDR3 sequence (DNA): TGTGCCACCAGCAGGGGGACAGGGGGTAACGAGCAGTACTTC. Using reference TRBV15 and TRBJ2-7 for the parts outside the CDR3, the full variable domain is DAMVIQNPRYQVTQFGKPVTLSCSQTLNHNVMYWYQQKSSQAPKLLFHYYDKDFNNEADTPDNFQSRRPNTSFCFLDIRSPGLGDTAMYLCATSRGTGGNEQYFGPGTRLTVT.

The gene calls are TRBV5-1 and TRBJ2-1; 8 nucleotides match TRBD1. Germline V lookup: CDR1 SGHRS, CDR2 YFSETQ. V lost 4 bases, J lost 6 bases, and 9 bases stayed unmatched. The CDR3 contains 15 residues. CDR3 residues: CASSRTGIYGNEQFF. In DNA, the CDR3 is TGCGCCAGCAGCAGGACAGGGATATACGGCAATGAGCAGTTCTTC.

This clone has only a few counts. The rearrangement joins TRBV7-8 to TRBJ2-2; D remains ambiguous. The CDR3 is 14 amino acids. Germline lookup yields CDR1 SGHVS and CDR2 FQNEAQ. The V gene lost 4 bases and the J gene lost 1 base, with 7 bases spanning the gap. CDR3 region: CASSSIRNTGELFF. CDR3 nucleotides: TGTGCCAGCAGCTCGATCAGGAACACCGGGGAGCTGTTTTTT.

The chain uses TRBV4-2 and TRBJ2-5; D perhaps matches TRBD2 (5 bases). Between the trimmed V and J ends, which lost 2 bases and 1 base, there was a span of 11 bases. Germline-derived CDR1 and CDR2 are LGHNA and YNFKEQ. This CDR3 is built from 15 residues. The CDR3 sequence is CASSQRAGVQETQYF. CDR3 nucleotides: TGTGCCAGCAGCCAAAGGGCCGGGGTCCAAGAGACCCAGTACTTC.

This clone was counted once. The rearrangement joins TRBV29-1 to TRBJ2-7, with TRBD2 matching over 10 bases. The CDR3 is 17 amino acids. Germline V gives CDR1 SQVTM, CDR2 ANQGSEA. V lost 4 bases to trimming and J lost 0 bases; unmatched junction nucleotides: 12. The CDR3 coding sequence is TGCAGCGTTGCGGGTAAGGGACTAGCGCCCAGCTCCTACGAGCAGTACTTC. It specifies CSVAGKGLAPSSYEQYF.

The chain links TRBV10-1 to TRBJ2-2, with a weak D call TRBD1 (5 bases). In germline, CDR1 is WNHNN, CDR2 SYGVQD (reference sequence). Deletions cut 6 bases from V and 0 bases from J, with 8 bases between. This CDR3 region has 14 residues. CDR3 sequence: CASRTATNTGELFF. As DNA, the CDR3 is TGCGCCAGCAGGACAGCGACGAACACCGGGGAGCTGTTTTTT.

V is TRBV7-3 and J is TRBJ2-7, with 11 bases lining up with TRBD2. CDR1 is SGHTA and CDR2 is FQGTGA in the germline V gene. The CDR3 sequence is 17 residues long. The V segment lost 2 bases and the J segment 5 bases; nucleotides outside the gene matches: 11. The CDR3 protein is CASSLQGTSGPRDEQYF. The CDR3 DNA reads as TGTGCCAGCAGCTTACAAGGGACTAGCGGACCTAGGGACGAGCAGTACTTC. Looking up the rest from reference TRBV7-3 and TRBJ2-7 gives the full variable domain: GAGVSQTPSNKVTEKGKYVELRCDPISGHTALYWYRQSLGQGPEFLIYFQGTGAADDSGLPNDRFFAVRPEGSVSTLKIQRTERGDSAVYLCASSLQGTSGPRDEQYFGPGTRLTVT.

The chain recombines TRBV30 with TRBJ1-2, with TRBD1 matching over 9 bases. V was pared by 0 bases and J by 3 bases, with 5 bases of the junction left unmatched. Germline V CDR1 and CDR2: GTSNPN, SVGIG (reference sequence). The CDR3 totals 15 residues. In nucleotides, the CDR3 is TGTGCCTGGAGTGTAATCGGGACAGGGTACTATGGCTACACCTTC. Translating it yields CAWSVIGTGYYGYTF.

CDR3 protein: CAISESREAEAFF. The CDR3 DNA is TGTGCCATCAGTGAGTCGAGGGAGGCTGAAGCTTTCTTT. The chain joins TRBV10-3 to TRBJ1-1; the D is unclear. This CDR3 contains 13 residues. Trimming shortened V by 0 bases and J by 6 bases, and 8 bases separated the two germline ends. In germline, CDR1 is ENHRY, CDR2 SYGVKD.

This clone was detected only once. This chain links TRBV5-1 with TRBJ1-1, with 8 bases lining up with TRBD1. The V gene's germline CDR1 is SGHRS and CDR2 YFSETQ. Trimming at V came to 0 bases and at J to 5 bases, leaving 3 bases not matched to a gene. The CDR3 sequence is 14 residues long. The chain's CDR3 is CASSLGTGQTEAFF. The CDR3 DNA reads TGCGCCAGCAGCTTGGGGACAGGGCAGACTGAAGCTTTCTTT.

This clone was counted only a few times. The rearrangement links TRBV27 to TRBJ2-3; D might be TRBD2 (6 bases). In germline, CDR1 is MNHEY, CDR2 SMNVEV (reference sequence). The CDR3 runs 13 residues. Deletions cut 5 bases from V and 9 bases from J, with 15 bases between. The CDR3 coding sequence is TGTGCCAGCAGTGAAACCGGGAGCCAAACGCAGTATTTT. This translates into CASSETGSQTQYF.

V is TRBV6-1 and J is TRBJ2-7; 13 bases agree with TRBD2. CDR3 length equals 15 residues. The trim removed 5 bases at V and 2 bases at J, leaving 3 bases unmatched. CDR1 is MNHNS, CDR2 SASEGT, per germline. CDR3 residues: CASSSGLAGPYEQYF. For the CDR3, the DNA is TGTGCCAGCAGTTCGGGACTAGCGGGGCCCTACGAGCAGTACTTC.

The V and J genes are TRBV19 and TRBJ1-5; unclear D gene. CDR3 length equals 14 residues. V was pared by 5 bases and J by 1 base, with 9 bases between. The germline gives CDR1 LNHDA, CDR2 SQIVND (reference sequence). The CDR3 is CASSRRVSNQPQHF. CDR3 nucleotides: TGTGCCAGTAGTCGCCGCGTGAGCAATCAGCCCCAGCATTTT.

V gene TRBV5-6 combines with J gene TRBJ2-3, with TRBD2 matching 13 bases. Germline V gene lookup returns CDR1 SGHDT and CDR2 YYEEEE. This CDR3 contains 18 residues. J gave up 3 bases and V 0 bases, and 7 bases lay outside the gene matches. The CDR3 loop reads CASSLDGLAGDITDTQYF. The CDR3 coding sequence is TGTGCCAGCAGCTTGGATGGACTAGCGGGAGATATTACAGATACGCAGTATTTT.